The 26 T cell receptor beta chains below were found in one sample sequenced in a study of cytomegalovirus exposure and HLA in healthy donors. 13 Jbeta primers and 60 Vbeta primers were used for the PCR. TCRdb's table, derived via immunoSEQ multiplex PCR, lists solely in-frame clones and lacks some. The table has some 120,000 clones, over 8% seen once. The sequenced sample consisted of PBMCs. These receptors originate from a man younger than 40 in good health and CMV-seronegative.

Written as DNA, the CDR3 is TGTGCCAGCAGCAACCGACTAGCGGGAGAAGATACGCAGTATTTT. Its protein is CASSNRLAGEDTQYF. The rearrangement links TRBV21-1 to TRBJ2-3; the table assigns TRBD2, which was not confirmed against the DNA. TRBV21-1 is a pseudogene. CDR3 length: 15 residues.

The V call is TRBV2, the J call TRBJ2-7; 10 bases fit TRBD1. The CDR3 length is 15 residues. V lost 6 bases, J lost 2 bases, and 7 bases stayed unmatched. Germline V gene sequence: CDR1 SNHLY, CDR2 FYNNEI. In nucleotides, the CDR3 is TGTGCCAGCAGGGCCGGGACAGGGGCCCCCTACGAGCAGTACTTC. It yields the protein CASRAGTGAPYEQYF.

The sample holds a few counts of this clone. This chain connects TRBV27 to TRBJ1-5, with D possibly being TRBD1 (5 bases). The CDR3 extends over 14 amino acids. The V end lost 4 bases, the J end lost 3 bases, and 10 bases lay between the germline ends. CDR1 and CDR2 (germline): MNHEY, SMNVEV (reference sequence). The CDR3 DNA is TGTGCCAGCAGTTCGGAACAGGCCAATCAGCCCCAGCATTTT. It is translated as CASSSEQANQPQHF.

A few counts support this clone. The chain carries TRBV6-5 and TRBJ1-5, with D maybe TRBD1 (6 bases). This CDR3 region has 14 residues. CDR1 and CDR2 (germline): MNHEY, SVGAGI. Trimming left V 5 bases short and J 7 bases short, with 15 bases between. CDR3 sequence (DNA): TGTGCCAGCAGTCCTGACAGGTCAGGGCAGCCCCAGCATTTT. Its translation is CASSPDRSGQPQHF.

V and J are TRBV4-1 and TRBJ1-4; 7 positions match TRBD1. V gave up 1 base and J gave up 12 bases; unmatched junction bases: 11. This CDR3 is 15 amino acids long. Germline CDR1 and CDR2: MGHRA and YSYEKL. CDR3 sequence (DNA): TGCGCCAGCAGCCAAGTCATGGGGCCAAGGGGGCAACTGTTTTTT. Translation: CASSQVMGPRGQLFF.

The chain employs TRBV19 and TRBJ1-5; 9 positions match TRBD1. Unmatched junction bases numbered 8, after V lost 7 bases and J lost 4 bases. Germline V gene lookup returns CDR1 LNHDA and CDR2 SQIVND (reference sequence). The CDR3 is 15 residues long. The chain's CDR3 is CASMTRDRVNQPQHF. The CDR3 nucleotides read TGTGCCAGTATGACTAGGGACAGGGTTAATCAGCCCCAGCATTTT.

In this sample, this clone turned up a few times. V is TRBV18 and J is TRBJ1-4; D might be TRBD1 (5 bases). This CDR3 has 16 amino acids. V lost 6 bases to trimming and J lost 7 bases, with 21 bases between them. The germline CDR1 and CDR2 sequences are KGHSH and LQKENI. The CDR3 DNA sequence: TGTGCCAGCTCCCAGGGAGGGTTCTGGGGCGCTGAAAAACTGTTTTTT. Amino acid sequence: CASSQGGFWGAEKLFF.

This clone was recorded a few times. This chain joins TRBV28 and TRBJ2-7; the match to TRBD1 covers 10 bases. CDR1 MDHEN and CDR2 SYDVKM come from the germline V gene. The CDR3 runs 15 residues. V gave up 5 bases and J gave up 2 bases; unmatched junction bases: 6. The CDR3 is CASSARTGGPYEQYF. The CDR3 bases are TGTGCCAGCAGTGCAAGGACAGGGGGTCCCTACGAGCAGTACTTC.

The gene calls are TRBV12-5 and TRBJ2-7; D might be TRBD1 (5 bases). The CDR3 runs to 13 residues. CDR1 is LGHNT and CDR2 is FRNRAP in the germline V gene. V was cut by 4 bases and J by 3 bases, with 10 bases left in between. The CDR3 sequence is CASGSTALYEQYF. The CDR3 DNA reads TGTGCTAGTGGTTCGACAGCACTCTACGAGCAGTACTTC. Complete variable domain (other parts from reference TRBV12-5 and TRBJ2-7): DARVTQTPRHKVTEMGQEVTMRCQPILGHNTVFWYRQTMMQGLELLAYFRNRAPLDDSGMPKDRFSAEMPDATLATLKIQPSEPRDSAVYFCASGSTALYEQYFGPGTRLTVT.

J is TRBJ2-7 and V is TRBV9; the match to TRBD1 covers 7 bases. CDR3 length: 15 residues. Per germline, CDR1 SGDLS and CDR2 YYNGEE. J was trimmed by 0 bases and V by 4 bases; bases with no gene match: 7. CDR3 in DNA: TGTGCCAGCAGCCCAGGTACAGGGGTCTCCTACGAGCAGTACTTC. This sequence encodes CASSPGTGVSYEQYF.

This clone is categorized as medium-sized. The chain links TRBV6-1 to TRBJ2-6, with D uncertain. V shed 2 bases and J shed 0 bases, with 2 bases lying between them. This CDR3 is built from 14 residues. CDR1 is MNHNS, CDR2 SASEGT, per germline. CDR3 loop: CASSELSGANVLTF. CDR3 in DNA: TGTGCCAGCAGTGAACTCTCTGGGGCCAACGTCCTGACTTTC.

In this sample, this clone turned up a few times. The chain couples TRBV19 to TRBJ2-7; TRBD1 agrees at 10 bases. This CDR3 has 13 amino acids. With 6 bases clipped from V and 5 bases from J, the junction kept 4 bases outside the gene matches. Germline CDR1 reads LNHDA; CDR2 reads SQIVND (reference sequence). The chain's CDR3 is CASRGQGSHEQYF. CDR3 DNA: TGTGCCAGTAGGGGACAGGGGAGCCACGAGCAGTACTTC.

The rearrangement uses TRBV18 and TRBJ1-1; D unclear. V lost 2 bases and J 1 base, leaving 5 bases between the germline ends. Germline values: CDR1 KGHSH, CDR2 LQKENI. The CDR3 length is 13 residues. Here the CDR3 DNA reads TGTGCCAGCTCACCAAACACGAACACTGAAGCTTTCTTT. The encoded protein is CASSPNTNTEAFF.

As for this clone: A read error may account for a junction end that differs from germline. This CDR3 is CASSNSQGDTEAFF. The CDR3, as DNA: TGTGCCAGCAGTAACTCACAGGGGGACACTGAAGCTTTCTTT. This sequence joins TRBV6-5 and TRBJ1-1; TRBD1 agrees at 8 bases. Germline V gene sequence: CDR1 MNHEY, CDR2 SVGAGI. The CDR3 is 14 residues long.

The chain combines TRBV7-2 with TRBJ1-1; a possible D gene is TRBD1 (6 bases). CDR1 is SGHTA and CDR2 is FQGNSA in the germline V gene. The CDR3 spans 15 residues. Trimming took off 6 bases at V and 4 bases at J, with 18 bases between the two ends. The CDR3 region has the DNA TGTGCCAGCAGTTGGGGAGGGGGAGGGATCACTGAAGCTTTCTTT. Protein product: CASSWGGGGITEAFF.

In its sample, this clone was seen a few times. V is TRBV19 and J is TRBJ2-3, with 9 nucleotides matching TRBD1. The CDR3 is 15 amino acids. The germline V gene has CDR1 LNHDA and CDR2 SQIVND (reference sequence). V trimming: 5 bases; J trimming: 3 bases; junction bases outside the gene matches: 6. The CDR3: CASSAVDRGTDTQYF. Here the CDR3 DNA reads TGTGCCAGTAGTGCCGTGGACAGGGGAACAGATACGCAGTATTTT.

The table lists this clone with a few counts. This chain connects TRBV6-6 to TRBJ1-3; 7 nucleotides agree with TRBD1. The V gene's germline CDR1 is MNHNY and CDR2 SVGAGI (reference sequence). This CDR3 comprises 16 residues. The trim removed 5 bases at V and 0 bases at J, leaving 7 bases unmatched. This CDR3 is CASSQLRQGSGNTIYF. CDR3 DNA sequence: TGTGCCAGCAGTCAACTCCGACAGGGCTCTGGAAACACCATATATTTT.

This chain connects TRBV7-9 to TRBJ1-1, with D possibly being TRBD1 (6 bases). V was shortened by 6 bases and J by 3 bases, with 17 bases between the two germline ends. The CDR3 extends over 15 amino acids. The germline V gene has CDR1 SEHNR and CDR2 FQNEAQ (reference sequence). In nucleotides, the CDR3 is TGTGCCAGCAGGCTTCAATGGGGGGGCGACACTGAAGCTTTCTTT. This translates into CASRLQWGGDTEAFF.

In its sample, this clone was seen once. The chain uses TRBV28 and TRBJ1-4, with 12 bases fitting TRBD1. Losses at the gene ends were 6 bases for V and 0 bases for J; bases not matched to a gene: 8. Germline V gene lookup returns CDR1 MDHEN and CDR2 SYDVKM. This CDR3 region has 18 residues. The CDR3 DNA is TGTGCCAGCAGAGGGACAGGGGGCGACCACTCAACTAATGAAAAACTGTTTTTT. Encoded protein: CASRGTGGDHSTNEKLFF.

The table lists this clone with a few counts. At one of its ends the junction is not consistent with the germline gene, which may arise from a read error. The V gene is TRBV7-7, the J gene TRBJ2-7; TRBD1 agrees at 10 bases. CDR3 length: 16 residues. Looked up from germline, CDR1 is SSHAT and CDR2 is FNYEAQ (reference sequence). The CDR3 coding sequence is TGTGCTAGCAGCCACCCCCGGGACAGGGGCCCCTACGAGCAGTACTTC. Its protein product is CASSHPRDRGPYEQYF.

V is TRBV18 and J is TRBJ2-7, with D possibly being TRBD1 (5 bases). V lost 2 bases to trimming and J lost 0 bases, with 17 bases between them. Per germline, CDR1 KGHSH and CDR2 LQKENI. The CDR3 contains 17 residues. The CDR3 DNA is TGTGCCAGCTCACCAATTCTGTTAACAGGTAGCTCCTACGAGCAGTACTTC. It encodes CASSPILLTGSSYEQYF.

CDR3 amino acids: CASSLQPGELFF. The CDR3, as DNA: TGCGCCAGCAGCTTACAGCCCGGGGAGCTGTTTTTT. The chain has TRBV5-1 and TRBJ2-2; no clear D gene. Between the trimmed V and J ends, which lost 2 bases and 6 bases, there was a span of 5 bases. The CDR3 runs 12 residues. Germline V gene sequence: CDR1 SGHRS, CDR2 YFSETQ.

This clone was seen a few times. The V gene is TRBV12-5, the J gene TRBJ1-2; 7 positions match TRBD1. With 0 bases clipped from V and 8 bases from J, the junction kept 6 bases outside the gene matches. Germline V gives CDR1 LGHNT, CDR2 FRNRAP. The CDR3 contains 14 residues. Here the CDR3 DNA reads TGTGCTAGTGGTTTGGTGGGACAGTCACGAGGCTACACCTTC. This gives the protein CASGLVGQSRGYTF.

This sequence joins TRBV28 and TRBJ2-1; 8 bases fit TRBD2. Germline V CDR1 and CDR2: MDHEN, SYDVKM. The V gene end was trimmed by 2 bases and the J gene end by 8 bases; junction bases not matched to a gene: 14. The CDR3 loop spans 17 amino acids. CDR3 amino acids: CASSLAVGGTTSDEQFF. The CDR3 bases are TGTGCCAGCAGTTTAGCGGTCGGCGGGACGACTAGCGATGAGCAGTTCTTC.

This clone occurred a few times. This chain joins TRBV7-8 and TRBJ1-1; 8 positions match TRBD1. The CDR3 sequence is 12 residues long. Germline V lookup: CDR1 SGHVS, CDR2 FQNEAQ. V shed 5 bases, J shed 4 bases, and the junction held 0 bases outside the gene matches. In DNA form, the CDR3 reads TGTGCCAGCAGCGGACAGGGCACTGAAGCTTTCTTT. Its translation is CASSGQGTEAFF.

The rearrangement joins TRBV11-3 to TRBJ2-2; 10 positions agree with TRBD2. The ends lost 11 bases at V and 5 bases at J; junction bases unmatched: 5. Germline V gene data show CDR1 as SGHNT and CDR2 as YENEEA. The CDR3 length is 13 residues. The CDR3 region has the DNA TGTGCCGGATTTAGCGGGAGGACCGGGGAGCTGTTTTTT. Translated: CAGFSGRTGELFF.